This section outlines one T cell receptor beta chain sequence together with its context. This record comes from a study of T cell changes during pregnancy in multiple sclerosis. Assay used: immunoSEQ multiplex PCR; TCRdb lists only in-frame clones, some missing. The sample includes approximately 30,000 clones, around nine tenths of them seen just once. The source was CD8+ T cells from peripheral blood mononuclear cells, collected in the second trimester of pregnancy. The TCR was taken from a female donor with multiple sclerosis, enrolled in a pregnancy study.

For the CDR3, the DNA is TGCGCCAGCAGGTGGACTAGCGGGGGAACTTACAATGAGCAGTTCTTC. Encoded protein: CASRWTSGGTYNEQFF. The rearrangement links TRBV10-1 to TRBJ2-1; 13 bases are shared with TRBD2. Trimming at V came to 6 bases and at J to 4 bases, leaving 6 bases not matched to a gene. Germline-derived CDR1 and CDR2 are WNHNN and SYGVQD (reference sequence). The length of the CDR3 is 16 residues.